Following are 19 T cell receptor beta chains from one sample sequenced in a study of beta chain features in type 1 diabetes. Study observations and caveats: Shorter TCRB CDR3s, moderately but significantly so, marked every one of the four CD4+ subsets in Type 1 diabetes patients.

Sequencing targeted expressed TCRB transcripts, as all isolated RNA had been reverse transcribed. TCRdb keeps only in-frame clones here, not all; method: immunoSEQ multiplex PCR. The sample carries more than 300,000 clones, 8.5% to 10% recorded once. These TCRs are of unknown antigen specificity. Material for sequencing was central memory CD4+ T cells from blood. These receptors were collected from a man in his thirties or forties with type 1 diabetes.

The sample holds one count of this clone. The chain recombines TRBV28 with TRBJ2-2; D remains ambiguous. Germline assignment: CDR1 MDHEN and CDR2 SYDVKM. This CDR3 spans 14 amino acids. V dropped 4 bases and J dropped 6 bases, with 12 bases sitting between them. The CDR3 DNA reads TGTGCCAGCAGTTCCCCCGGCCAGGCCGGGGAGCTGTTTTTT. Its protein is CASSSPGQAGELFF.

The J gene is TRBJ2-3, the V gene TRBV5-1; D remains unclear. Between the trimmed V and J ends, which lost 4 bases and 5 bases, there was a span of 14 bases. Germline V gene sequence: CDR1 SGHRS, CDR2 YFSETQ. The CDR3 totals 14 residues. This CDR3 is CASSLLSVEDTQYF. In DNA, the CDR3 is TGCGCCAGCAGCCTATTAAGCGTGGAAGATACGCAGTATTTT.

This clone was found a few times. The chain has TRBV27 and TRBJ1-1; 8 bases are a match to TRBD1. The V gene's germline CDR1 is MNHEY and CDR2 SMNVEV (reference sequence). The J segment lost 6 bases and the V segment lost 4 bases, leaving 7 bases of the junction unmatched. The CDR3 is 14 amino acids. CDR3 DNA sequence: TGTGCCAGCAGTTCTTCAACAGGGGGGTCTGAAGCTTTCTTT. Residues: CASSSSTGGSEAFF.

This clone was counted a single time. The J gene is TRBJ2-5, the V gene TRBV15, with 9 bases lining up with TRBD2. The V gene's germline CDR1 is LNHNV and CDR2 YYDKDF (reference sequence). This CDR3 comprises 15 residues. V was pared by 3 bases and J by 5 bases, with 7 bases of the junction left unmatched. The CDR3 is CATSRAGGEGETQYF. The CDR3 bases are TGTGCCACCAGCAGGGCGGGAGGGGAAGGTGAGACCCAGTACTTC. Variable domain in full (rest from reference TRBV15 and TRBJ2-5): DAMVIQNPRYQVTQFGKPVTLSCSQTLNHNVMYWYQQKSSQAPKLLFHYYDKDFNNEADTPDNFQSRRPNTSFCFLDIRSPGLGDTAMYLCATSRAGGEGETQYFGPGTRLLVL.

The sample holds a few counts of this clone. The V and J genes are TRBV15 and TRBJ2-5; 10 positions agree with TRBD2. CDR3 length equals 13 residues. Unmatched junction bases numbered 4, after V lost 5 bases and J lost 7 bases. Germline lookup yields CDR1 LNHNV and CDR2 YYDKDF (reference sequence). CDR3 sequence: CATSEGTSVTQYF. For the CDR3, the DNA is TGTGCCACCAGCGAAGGGACTAGCGTGACCCAGTACTTC.

This clone has a count of ten or more. V and J are TRBV27 and TRBJ2-7; 11 bases map to TRBD2. Germline V lookup: CDR1 MNHEY, CDR2 SMNVEV (reference sequence). The CDR3 runs to 16 residues. V shed 4 bases and J 0 bases; nucleotides not matched to a gene: 5. The CDR3: CASSSILAGASYEQYF. CDR3 DNA sequence: TGTGCCAGCAGTTCGATACTAGCGGGAGCCTCCTACGAGCAGTACTTC.

V gene TRBV7-3 combines with J gene TRBJ1-1, with 7 positions matching TRBD1. The CDR3 sequence is 14 residues long. CDR1 and CDR2 (germline): SGHTA, FQGTGA. V lost 9 bases, J lost 1 base, and 8 bases stayed unmatched. CDR3 in amino acids: CASIAGTANTEAFF. As DNA, the CDR3 is TGTGCCAGTATTGCCGGGACAGCGAACACTGAAGCTTTCTTT.

This clone was counted between two and nine times. The same CDR3 is also encoded by other DNA sequences in this sample. This chain joins TRBV4-2 and TRBJ2-1; 10 bases match TRBD2. Per the germline V gene, CDR1 is LGHNA and CDR2 is YNFKEQ. The length of the CDR3 is 16 residues. V shed 0 bases, J shed 7 bases, and the junction held 6 bases outside the gene matches. DNA of the CDR3: TGTGCCAGCAGCCAAGATCTCGATAGCGGGGGGAATGAGCAGTTCTTC. Translating it yields CASSQDLDSGGNEQFF.

This clone has at least ten counts. The V gene is TRBV6-5, the J gene TRBJ2-7; D not resolved. The V gene lost 2 bases and the J gene lost 8 bases, with 10 bases spanning the gap. Germline assignment: CDR1 MNHEY and CDR2 SVGAGI. The CDR3 runs 12 residues. In DNA, the CDR3 is TGTGCCAGCAGTTACACCACCGGACAGCAGTACTTC. It yields the protein CASSYTTGQQYF.

The chain combines TRBV21-1 with TRBJ1-2; the table's D call of TRBD1 was not tested on the DNA. TRBV21-1 is designated a pseudogene. This CDR3 has 14 residues. The chain's CDR3 is CASSKPDRGKGYTF. CDR3 DNA: TGTGCCAGCAGCAAACCGGACAGGGGCAAGGGCTACACCTTC.

In this sample, this clone turned up a few times. The genes are TRBV6-1 and TRBJ1-1, with 7 bases matching TRBD1. The germline V gene has CDR1 MNHNS and CDR2 SASEGT. Unmatched junction bases numbered 6, after V lost 6 bases and J lost 5 bases. The CDR3 spans 13 residues. The CDR3 DNA sequence: TGTGCCAGCAGCTCGACAGGGTGGACTGAAGCTTTCTTT. Translating gives CASSSTGWTEAFF.

This clone was picked up a small number of times. This chain connects TRBV9 to TRBJ2-4; unclear D gene. CDR3 size: 13 residues. V was cut by 7 bases and J by 0 bases, with 8 bases left in between. Germline CDR1 is SGDLS and CDR2 is YYNGEE. The CDR3 bases are TGTGCCAGCCCCCGGTTAGCCAAAAACATTCAGTACTTC. Translation gives CASPRLAKNIQYF.

This chain links TRBV7-9 with TRBJ1-2; possible D gene TRBD1, 5 bases. CDR1 is SEHNR, CDR2 FQNEAQ, per germline (reference sequence). V was pared by 3 bases and J by 0 bases, with 11 bases between. This CDR3 is 15 amino acids long. The CDR3, as DNA: TGTGCCAGCAGCTTGGCCGGGGCCGCTAACTATGGCTACACCTTC. It encodes CASSLAGAANYGYTF.

The sample holds a few counts of this clone. The rearrangement joins TRBV6-5 to TRBJ2-7, with 9 bases matching TRBD1. The CDR3 is made up of 13 amino acids. The trim removed 7 bases at V and 2 bases at J, leaving 3 bases unmatched. The germline V gene encodes CDR1 MNHEY and CDR2 SVGAGI. CDR3 sequence reads: CASNRQGAYEQYF. The DNA for the CDR3 is TGTGCCAGCAATCGACAGGGGGCCTACGAGCAGTACTTC.

This clone was picked up a small number of times. The CDR3 DNA follows: TGTGCCAGCAGTGGTCAGGGAGATGCCGGGGAGCTGTTTTTT. Protein: CASSGQGDAGELFF. V gene TRBV2 combines with J gene TRBJ2-2; D may correspond to TRBD1 or TRBD2 (5 bases each). The CDR3 length is 14 residues. The germline V gene encodes CDR1 SNHLY and CDR2 FYNNEI. Trimming removed 4 bases from V and 6 bases from J, with 12 bases in between.

This clone occurred a few times. The V and J genes are TRBV19 and TRBJ2-7; 9 bases are a match to TRBD2. V shed 0 bases and J 3 bases; nucleotides not matched to a gene: 9. Germline loops: CDR1 LNHDA, CDR2 SQIVND (reference sequence). The CDR3 spans 17 residues. The CDR3 DNA is TGTGCCAGTAGTATAGAGGCTAGCGGGATTATCCTCTACGAGCAGTACTTC. Its protein is CASSIEASGIILYEQYF.

This clone was counted a few times. V usage is TRBV5-5 and J usage is TRBJ1-1; D is ambiguous. Germline V gene lookup returns CDR1 SGHKS and CDR2 YYEKEE (reference sequence). The CDR3 is 14 residues long. V gave up 4 bases and J gave up 1 base, with 11 bases separating them. The CDR3 region has the DNA TGTGCCAGCAGCACCGGGCTCCAGAACACTGAAGCTTTCTTT. Translation: CASSTGLQNTEAFF.

The chain is built from TRBV5-1 and TRBJ2-1; no firm D call. Germline V gives CDR1 SGHRS, CDR2 YFSETQ. V shed 7 bases and J shed 7 bases, with 15 bases lying between them. The length of the CDR3 is 13 residues. CDR3 region: CASQGSFGNEQFF. The CDR3 bases are TGCGCCAGCCAAGGTAGCTTTGGGAATGAGCAGTTCTTC. The full variable domain, its missing parts supplied by reference TRBV5-1 and TRBJ2-1, is KAGVTQTPRYLIKTRGQQVTLSCSPISGHRSVSWYQQTPGQGLQFLFEYFSETQRNKGNFPGRFSGRQFSNSRSEMNVSTLELGDSALYLCASQGSFGNEQFFGPGTRLTVL.

This chain links TRBV6-5 with TRBJ1-6; no clear D. V was clipped by 8 bases and J by 7 bases, with 15 bases between them. Germline assignment: CDR1 MNHEY and CDR2 SVGAGI. The CDR3 totals 14 residues. The CDR3: CASDEVKGNSPLHF. The CDR3 coding sequence is TGTGCCAGCGACGAAGTCAAAGGAAATTCACCCCTCCACTTT.